This T cell receptor beta chain is from a study of T-cell reconstitution after alpha-beta-depleted transplantation in children. Trimming took 5 bases from V and 3 from J; bases not matched to a gene: 6. The CDR3 is made up of 16 amino acids. The sample holds a few counts of this clonotype. Unique molecular identifiers were built into the TCRbeta library. TCRdb reanalysed the PCR reads using MiXCR and keeps one entry per CDR3 protein. The sample lists about 340,000 distinct CDR3 sequences; 13% were seen once. The source was PBMCs, collected from the stem cell graft. The receptor's source is a human donor who donated a stem cell graft to a child with Fanconi anemia. The chain uses TRBV12-3 or TRBV12-4 and TRBJ2-1; 11 bases match TRBD1. DNA of the CDR3: TGTGCCAGCAGTGGGGGACAGGGGGGAAACTACAATGAGCAGTTCTTC. This gives the protein CASSGGQGGNYNEQFF.